Shown below are 13 T cell receptor beta chains from a single sample sequenced in a study of T-cell memory formation after mild COVID-19. One entry per CDR3 protein, called by TCRdb with MiXCR from the 5' RACE reads. The table records about 470,000 distinct CDR3 sequences, approximately 23% of them present only once. Material for sequencing was PBMCs or a T cell subset sorted from them (not recorded which). The receptors here all came from an adult woman who had mild COVID-19 (a few samples of this study predate the infection). Cell type and time point are not known.

There are many counts of this clonotype. V usage is TRBV5-1 and J usage is TRBJ2-1; D possibly corresponds to TRBD1 (6 bases). The CDR3 sequence is 17 residues long. With 4 bases removed from V and 0 bases from J, the gap between germline ends came to 17 bases. CDR1 is SGHRS, CDR2 YFSETQ, per germline. In DNA form, the CDR3 reads TGCGCCAGCAGCCGATTAACAGGGTTTAGCTCCTACAATGAGCAGTTCTTC. It encodes CASSRLTGFSSYNEQFF. The full variable domain, its missing parts supplied by reference TRBV5-1 and TRBJ2-1, is KAGVTQTPRYLIKTRGQQVTLSCSPISGHRSVSWYQQTPGQGLQFLFEYFSETQRNKGNFPGRFSGRQFSNSRSEMNVSTLELGDSALYLCASSRLTGFSSYNEQFFGPGTRLTVL.

The chain uses TRBV29-1 and TRBJ2-7; 8 bases align to TRBD1. CDR3 length: 16 residues. Germline lookup yields CDR1 SQVTM and CDR2 ANQGSEA. V lost 2 bases, J lost 3 bases, and 12 bases stayed unmatched. The CDR3 region has the DNA TGCAGCGTTGAAATAACCAGGGGGCTCGGGAGCTACGAGCAGTACTTC. As protein: CSVEITRGLGSYEQYF.

The chain's CDR3 is CASSHYAGDGTDTQYF. The CDR3 nucleotides read TGTGCCAGCAGCCACTACGCGGGGGACGGCACAGATACGCAGTATTTT. This chain links TRBV3-1 with TRBJ2-3; 7 bases line up with TRBD2. The ends lost 3 bases at V and 1 base at J; junction bases unmatched: 7. The CDR3 is 16 residues long. Germline loops: CDR1 LGHDT, CDR2 YNNKEL (reference sequence).

The chain uses TRBV12-3 or TRBV12-4 and TRBJ1-3; D is uncertain. Deletions cut 3 bases from V and 3 bases from J, with 9 bases between. CDR3 length: 14 amino acids. For the CDR3, the DNA is TGTGCCAGCAGTTTTGGTGGGGTTGGAAACACCATATATTTT. Translating it yields CASSFGGVGNTIYF.

The chain is built from TRBV7-2 and TRBJ2-1; perhaps TRBD2 as D (6 bases). Per the germline V gene, CDR1 is SGHTA and CDR2 is FQGNSA. The CDR3 is 14 amino acids. Trimming removed 4 bases at V and 4 bases at J, with 11 bases between. The CDR3 DNA follows: TGTGCCAGCAGCTCCCGGACTACTTACAATGAGCAGTTCTTC. Protein: CASSSRTTYNEQFF.

The J gene is TRBJ2-7, the V gene TRBV3-1; the match to TRBD2 covers 9 bases. Trimming at V came to 0 bases and at J to 0 bases, leaving 6 bases not matched to a gene. The CDR3 spans 17 residues. Germline CDR1 reads LGHDT; CDR2 reads YNNKEL (reference sequence). CDR3 DNA: TGTGCCAGCAGCCAAGATCGAGCGGGGGGACTCTCCTACGAGCAGTACTTC. Protein product: CASSQDRAGGLSYEQYF.

This chain connects TRBV10-3 to TRBJ1-2; 11 nucleotides align to TRBD1. Germline CDR1 and CDR2: ENHRY and SYGVKD. The CDR3 has 15 amino acids. V lost 4 bases and J lost 2; bases outside the gene matches: 3. The CDR3 DNA reads TGTGCCATCAGTGCCCGGGACAGGGGGAACTATGGCTACACCTTC. As protein: CAISARDRGNYGYTF.

This clonotype was recorded only once. The genes are TRBV7-9 and TRBJ1-6; 12 nucleotides match TRBD1. The V and J ends lost 2 bases and 7 bases, in that order; junction bases with no gene match: 6. Germline V CDR1 and CDR2: SEHNR, FQNEAQ (reference sequence). The length of the CDR3 is 17 residues. CDR3 amino acids: CASSLWGQGARNSPLHF. In DNA form, the CDR3 reads TGTGCCAGCAGCTTATGGGGACAGGGGGCTCGGAATTCACCCCTCCACTTT.

In its sample, this clonotype was seen a few times. V usage is TRBV7-9 and J usage is TRBJ2-7; 7 bases align to TRBD2. The CDR3 spans 16 residues. Germline values: CDR1 SEHNR, CDR2 FQNEAQ (reference sequence). V lost 1 base, J lost 3 bases, and 9 bases stayed unmatched. CDR3 DNA sequence: TGTGCCAGCAGCTTAGTAAGCGGGGATGCATACTACGAGCAGTACTTC. It yields the protein CASSLVSGDAYYEQYF.

This clonotype has only a few counts. This chain connects TRBV9 to TRBJ2-5; no reliable D call. Germline V gene lookup returns CDR1 SGDLS and CDR2 YYNGEE. Trimming cost V 0 bases and J 1 base, with 10 bases left between them. CDR3 size: 15 residues. The CDR3 nucleotides read TGTGCCAGCAGCGTAGGTGGACGGACCCAAGAGACCCAGTACTTC. Amino acids: CASSVGGRTQETQYF.

Written as DNA, the CDR3 is TGCAGTGCTAGACAGCCTCAAGAGACCCAGTACTTC. Amino acids: CSARQPQETQYF. The chain employs TRBV20-1 and TRBJ2-5, with D unclear. The germline V and J ends were trimmed by 2 bases and 2 bases, with 6 bases remaining between them. There are 12 residues in the CDR3. Germline V lookup: CDR1 DFQATT, CDR2 SNEGSKA (reference sequence).

The table lists this clonotype with a few counts. The chain recombines TRBV20-1 with TRBJ2-3; 10 nucleotides line up with TRBD2. This CDR3 contains 15 residues. Germline assignment: CDR1 DFQATT and CDR2 SNEGSKA (reference sequence). V was pared by 3 bases and J by 6 bases, with 9 bases of the junction left unmatched. CDR3 protein: CSARNLAGGGDTQYF. The CDR3 nucleotides are TGCAGTGCTAGGAACTTAGCGGGGGGAGGGGATACGCAGTATTTT.

This clonotype was counted once. The chain joins TRBV18 to TRBJ1-2, with D possibly matching TRBD1 (6 bases). V was shortened by 4 bases and J by 5 bases, with 14 bases between the two germline ends. This CDR3 region has 14 residues. Germline CDR1 is KGHSH and CDR2 is LQKENI. CDR3 residues: CASSLVGAQYGYTF. The DNA for the CDR3 is TGTGCCAGCTCACTTGTGGGGGCGCAATATGGCTACACCTTC.